The T cell receptor beta chain under discussion was sequenced for a study of PD-1 blockade in classical Hodgkin lymphoma. This clone has a handful of counts. The CDR3 covers 18 residues. CDR1 SGHTA and CDR2 FQGTGA come from the germline V gene. Trimming at V came to 2 bases and at J to 4 bases, leaving 11 bases not matched to a gene. Each of the patients experienced relapse following autologous stem cell transplantation, and their brentuximab vedotin exposure differed. The study recorded best responses of complete response, partial response or progressive disease. Sequencing was performed with immunoSEQ multiplex PCR; in TCRdb, only in-frame clones are kept and a portion is missing. The sample records about 37,000 clones, 76% being singletons.

Sample: peripheral blood mononuclear cells (PBMCs), taken before the second cycle of nivolumab. This clonotype originated in a human donor with classical Hodgkin lymphoma. V is TRBV7-3 and J is TRBJ2-2; TRBD2 aligns across 9 bases. The CDR3 region is CASSLSGGLAGSTGELFF. The CDR3 DNA follows: TGTGCCAGCAGCTTATCTGGTGGGCTAGCGGGGTCCACCGGGGAGCTGTTTTTT.